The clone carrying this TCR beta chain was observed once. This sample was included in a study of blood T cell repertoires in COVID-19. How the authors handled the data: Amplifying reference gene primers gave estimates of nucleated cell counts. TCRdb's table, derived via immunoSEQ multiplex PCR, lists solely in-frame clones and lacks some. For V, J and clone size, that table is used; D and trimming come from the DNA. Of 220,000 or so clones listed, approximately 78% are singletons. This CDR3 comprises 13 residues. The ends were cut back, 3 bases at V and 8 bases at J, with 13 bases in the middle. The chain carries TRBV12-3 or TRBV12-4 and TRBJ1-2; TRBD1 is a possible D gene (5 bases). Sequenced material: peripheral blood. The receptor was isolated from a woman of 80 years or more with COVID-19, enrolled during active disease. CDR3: CASSLRGPVGYTF. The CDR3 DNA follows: TGTGCCAGCAGTTTGCGGGGCCCGGTCGGCTACACCTTC.